Below, one T cell receptor (beta chain) is given with its context. Germline loops: CDR1 SGHRS, CDR2 YFSETQ. This CDR3 contains 16 residues. V trimming: 2 bases; J trimming: 2 bases; junction bases outside the gene matches: 6. Treg sorting used a CD4+CD25+CD127-/low gate. TCRdb independently ran MiXCR on the 5' RACE reads; one entry per CDR3 protein. The table lists more than 8,000 distinct CDR3 sequences, roughly 25% of them singletons, with about 3.4% in the top ten. Material for sequencing was Tregs sorted from blood. The receptor comes from a female donor with breast cancer. The chain joins TRBV5-1 to TRBJ2-5, with 10 nucleotides matching TRBD1. Here the CDR3 DNA reads TGCGCCAGCAGCTTTCGGGACAGGGGACCTCAAGAGACCCAGTACTTC. This encodes CASSFRDRGPQETQYF.